A selection of T cell receptor beta chains follows, all from one sample in a study of human T cells and chemical hapten exposure. One entry per CDR3 protein results from TCRdb running MiXCR on the RACE reads. The top ten hold roughly 2.6% of the sample, which has roughly 60,000 distinct CDR3 sequences, over 10% seen once. The sample here was whole blood, taken in connection with sensitization to the hapten diphenylcyclopropenone (DPC). These receptors were taken from a man under 40 with alopecia areata. Some clones in this sample may be carry-over from other donors' samples. Each CDR3 is given with its conserved first and last residue. Size tells how often a clone was seen (once, few, many) or the class of an expanded clone, and some rows leave it out.

v_gene	len	abundance	j_gene	CDR3aa
TRBV29-1	12	many	TRBJ1-2	CSVSRRDYGYTF
TRBV12-3/TRBV12-4	16	NA	TRBJ2-1	CASSYGGLSSYNEQFF
TRBV24-1	15	many	TRBJ2-1	CATRYDRDGIDEQFF
TRBV18	12	few	TRBJ2-2	CASSSLSGELFF
TRBV5-1	13	many	TRBJ2-5	CASSFRQQETQYF
TRBV5-1	17	few	TRBJ1-1	CASTRGTGELLNTEAFF
TRBV5-8	13	NA	TRBJ2-7	CASSLPGTYEQYF
TRBV9	14	many	TRBJ1-2	CASVFSRVRYGYTF
TRBV20-1	15	few	TRBJ2-2	CSASRLQGRSSGLFF
TRBV11-2	15	NA	TRBJ1-2	CASSSIKAGNYGYTF
TRBV4-3	15	many	TRBJ2-2	CASSHTRNRAGELFF
TRBV5-1	14	many	TRBJ2-1	CASSSSTRENEQFF
TRBV28	14	few	TRBJ2-7	CASSLSPQAYEQYF
TRBV13	15	many	TRBJ2-5	CASSLSGTGMETQYF
TRBV29-1	13	NA	TRBJ2-6	CSVYFSGANVLTF
TRBV19	15	few	TRBJ2-7	CASSISTFPSYEQYF
TRBV7-2	13	many	TRBJ1-6	CASSLQSYSPLHF
TRBV18	16	many	TRBJ2-3	CASSPTPGQGSDTQYF
TRBV7-9	17	many	TRBJ1-1	CASSSPGRDPLNTEAFF
TRBV7-2	13	NA	TRBJ1-6	CASRGIPGSPLHF
TRBV5-1	15	many	TRBJ2-3	CASSPRQGSGDTQYF
TRBV29-1	13	NA	TRBJ1-1	CSVGLSLSTEAFF
TRBV7-2	15	few	TRBJ2-1	CASTLAVSSYNEQFF
TRBV4-1	13	few	TRBJ2-2	CASSQGSTGELFF
TRBV29-1	13	many	TRBJ2-7	CSVRRVFSYEQYF
TRBV20-1	16	many	TRBJ1-2	CSARRQGVVVNYGYTF
TRBV19	13	NA	TRBJ2-6	CASTHSGANVLTF
TRBV7-9	12	NA	TRBJ1-3	CASAVLGNTIYF
TRBV7-9	16	many	TRBJ1-2	CASRAGTGGVSDGYTF
TRBV28	12	NA	TRBJ1-3	CASSLVRNTIYF
TRBV11-1	14	many	TRBJ1-1	CASSSDRGRTEAFF
TRBV20-1	15	NA	TRBJ2-3	CSASRKTSSTDTQYF
TRBV11-2	13	many	TRBJ1-1	CASSEETITEAFF
TRBV7-2	15	many	TRBJ2-3	CASGQLAGPGDTQYF
TRBV6-5	14	NA	TRBJ2-7	CASSYGRSPYEQYF
TRBV29-1	12	NA	TRBJ1-2	CSVEGRNYGYTF
TRBV18	14	medium-sized	TRBJ1-1	CASSLGTALFEAFF
TRBV5-1	16	many	TRBJ2-7	CASSLAPTGGLYEQYF
TRBV11-3	13	many	TRBJ1-1	CASSFGRYTEAFF
TRBV5-5	16	NA	TRBJ2-1	CASSLVVRVDLIGQFF
TRBV7-6	13	many	TRBJ1-3	CASSRGAGNTIYF
TRBV29-1	12	few	TRBJ2-5	CSDGTASSTQYF
TRBV7-2	14	NA	TRBJ1-1	CASSLEDLGTEAFF
TRBV28	15	NA	TRBJ1-5	CASTSETGGRQPQHF
TRBV7-7	15	NA	TRBJ2-5	CASSPGRVVKETQYF
TRBV28	14	many	TRBJ2-5	CASSLPEGDETQYF
TRBV7-2	14	many	TRBJ1-1	CASSRREGETEAFF
TRBV4-3	15	many	TRBJ1-1	CASSQGGKANTEAFF
TRBV10-3	14	few	TRBJ2-7	CAIREDSRTYEQYF
TRBV10-3	13	few	TRBJ1-5	CAISDWGDQPQHF
TRBV10-3	12	many	TRBJ2-7	CAISERAYEQYF
TRBV4-1	16	few	TRBJ1-2	CASSQEPTPYGDGYTF
TRBV12-3/TRBV12-4	14	NA	TRBJ2-3	CASSLGLSPDTQYF
TRBV11-2	16	many	TRBJ2-3	CASSLDGTGNTDTQYF
TRBV12-3/TRBV12-4	14	many	TRBJ1-6	CASSFSRRRYPLHF
TRBV9	15	many	TRBJ2-1	CASSVVDGQGNEQFF